This paragraph reports one T cell receptor beta chain. The same CDR3 arises from other DNA sequences in this sample as well. The data were produced by immunoSEQ multiplex PCR, yet TCRdb's version contains in-frame clones alone and is incomplete. The profile shows some 700,000 clones, around 89% of them singletons. The data belong to a study of shared T cell receptors in the human thymus. Unmatched junction bases numbered 0, after V lost 0 bases and J lost 2 bases. The CDR3 sequence is 15 residues long. Germline CDR1 and CDR2: MNHNY and SVGAGI (reference sequence). These data were also reused for a study on human thymus T cells. As that report states: The donors were infants in Finland with congenital heart defects, otherwise immunologically healthy. Obtained as resections during corrective heart surgery, the thymus tissue was then studied. In thymic and blood repertoires alike, V and J usage looked biased. Highly overlapping thymic repertoires in unrelated individuals were reported by related research.

This chain uses TRBV6-6 with TRBJ2-7, with TRBD2 matching over 11 bases. The receptor was isolated from a boy younger than two with a congenital heart defect. Sequenced material: thymocytes. The CDR3 nucleotides read TGTGCCAGCAGTTACTCACTAGCGGGGGCCTACGAGCAGTACTTC. Translating gives CASSYSLAGAYEQYF.